The 30 T cell receptor beta chains below come from one sample, sequenced in a study of cytomegalovirus exposure and HLA in healthy donors. It was with 60 Vbeta and 13 Jbeta primers that the PCR ran. Repertoires were generated with immunoSEQ multiplex PCR, while TCRdb's copy carries only in-frame clones and drops some. This table has about 160,000 clones, roughly 80% appearing once. Input material: PBMCs. The origin of the receptors is a woman younger than 30 in good health and CMV-seronegative.

As for this clone: A read error may produce the germline difference seen at one junction end. This chain uses TRBV6-1 with TRBJ1-1, with a weak D call TRBD1 (6 bases). CDR3 length: 14 amino acids. CDR1 and CDR2 (germline): MNHNS, SASEGT. CDR3 DNA sequence: TGTGCCAGCACCGATGGACAGTCCCTCGCGCGAAGGATCTTT. Protein product: CASTDGQSLARRIF.

The rearrangement uses TRBV25-1 and TRBJ2-3; D might be TRBD2 (6 bases). This CDR3 contains 16 residues. CDR1 is MGHDK, CDR2 SYGVNS, per germline. Trimming took off 6 bases at V and 4 bases at J, with 20 bases between the two ends. The CDR3 nucleotides read TGTGCCAGCAGCGAAGCGGGCCCCGGTAGGGCAGATACGCAGTATTTT. Translating gives CASSEAGPGRADTQYF.

J is TRBJ2-7 and V is TRBV29-1; 8 bases are a match to TRBD1. Germline CDR1 SQVTM, CDR2 ANQGSEA. J lost 4 bases, V lost 4 bases, and 15 bases had no gene match. This CDR3 contains 16 residues. The CDR3 spells CSVGNGRQGSWYEQYF. CDR3 nucleotide sequence: TGCAGCGTTGGAAACGGGAGACAGGGGTCTTGGTACGAGCAGTACTTC.

This chain connects TRBV7-2 to TRBJ1-4; 7 bases are shared with TRBD1. The CDR3 extends over 16 amino acids. The V and J ends lost 2 bases and 3 bases, in that order; junction bases with no gene match: 6. Germline CDR1 SGHTA, CDR2 FQGNSA. This chain's CDR3 is CASSLRSGGPNEKLFF. The CDR3 nucleotides are TGTGCCAGCAGCTTAAGGTCAGGGGGACCTAATGAAAAACTGTTTTTT.

The rearrangement uses TRBV28 and TRBJ2-2; possible D gene TRBD2, 6 bases. Looked up from germline, CDR1 is MDHEN and CDR2 is SYDVKM. V lost 5 bases and J 1 base, leaving 11 bases between the germline ends. The CDR3 extends over 15 amino acids. The DNA of the CDR3 is TGTGCCAGCAGTGTACTAGCTCAGAACACCGGGGAGCTGTTTTTT. Its translation: CASSVLAQNTGELFF.

The chain uses TRBV4-2 and TRBJ1-4, with D perhaps TRBD1 (6 bases). Germline loops: CDR1 LGHNA, CDR2 YNFKEQ. The V gene lost 4 bases and the J gene lost 3 bases, with 15 bases spanning the gap. The CDR3 totals 16 residues. The DNA for the CDR3 is TGTGCCAGCAGCCCACAATGGGGGGGCCCTAATGAAAAACTGTTTTTT. It codes for CASSPQWGGPNEKLFF.

In its sample, this clone was seen once. The V gene is TRBV9, the J gene TRBJ1-5, with no clear D. The CDR3 has 15 amino acids. Germline CDR1 is SGDLS and CDR2 is YYNGEE. Trimming stripped 0 bases from V and 5 bases from J, with 12 bases between. The CDR3 region has the DNA TGTGCCAGCAGCGTAGAGGCAGACACATATCAGCCCCAGCATTTT. The encoded protein is CASSVEADTYQPQHF.

This sequence joins TRBV11-3 and TRBJ2-1; 12 bases fit TRBD2. The CDR3 runs to 17 residues. The V gene end was trimmed by 5 bases and the J gene end by 4 bases; junction bases not matched to a gene: 9. Looked up from germline, CDR1 is SGHNT and CDR2 is YENEEA. The CDR3 here is CASSVLRTSGVYNEQFF. CDR3 nucleotide sequence: TGTGCCAGCAGCGTCCTTAGGACTAGCGGGGTTTACAATGAGCAGTTCTTC.

The rearrangement links TRBV28 to TRBJ2-7; 7 bases fit TRBD1. This CDR3 is built from 15 residues. With V trimmed by 1 base and J by 3 bases, 6 bases remained unmatched. Germline V gene lookup returns CDR1 MDHEN and CDR2 SYDVKM. The chain's CDR3 is CASSLSGTVYYEQYF. The CDR3 bases are TGTGCCAGCAGTTTATCTGGGACAGTATACTACGAGCAGTACTTC.

This clone was counted only a few times. The V call is TRBV19, the J call TRBJ2-1, with TRBD2 as a possible D gene (5 bases). CDR1 and CDR2 (germline): LNHDA, SQIVND (reference sequence). This CDR3 region has 14 residues. Between the trimmed V and J ends, which lost 6 bases and 0 bases, there was a span of 9 bases. The CDR3 spells CASRDSSSYNEQFF. CDR3 in DNA: TGTGCCAGTAGGGACTCTAGCTCCTACAATGAGCAGTTCTTC.

CDR3: CASSIFYPVNSGNTIYF. In nucleotides, the CDR3 is TGTGCCAGTAGTATATTTTACCCAGTCAACTCTGGAAACACCATATATTTT. This chain joins TRBV19 and TRBJ1-3; no firm D call. This CDR3 spans 17 amino acids. Trimming shortened V by 2 bases and J by 0 bases, and 14 bases separated the two germline ends. The germline V gene has CDR1 LNHDA and CDR2 SQIVND (reference sequence).

The J gene is TRBJ1-1, the V gene TRBV19; 11 positions match TRBD1. CDR1 is LNHDA and CDR2 is SQIVND in the germline V gene (reference sequence). V shed 11 bases and J 5 bases; nucleotides not matched to a gene: 7. CDR3 length equals 13 residues. The CDR3 spells CASRTGGSTEAFF. The CDR3 DNA follows: TGTGCCTCACGGACAGGGGGCTCGACTGAAGCTTTCTTT.

This chain joins TRBV9 and TRBJ2-7; 10 positions agree with TRBD2. This CDR3 comprises 15 residues. V trimming: 3 bases; J trimming: 3 bases; junction bases outside the gene matches: 6. Germline V CDR1 and CDR2: SGDLS, YYNGEE. The CDR3 loop is CASSGGLAEHYEQYF. The CDR3 DNA follows: TGTGCCAGCAGCGGCGGACTAGCGGAACACTACGAGCAGTACTTC.

This chain connects TRBV7-8 to TRBJ2-2, with D perhaps matching TRBD1 (5 bases). CDR1 is SGHVS and CDR2 is FQNEAQ in the germline V gene. Trimming pared 2 bases from V and 5 bases from J, leaving 15 bases between. The CDR3 is made up of 16 amino acids. DNA for the CDR3: TGTGCCAGCAGCTTACTCGCAGGGCGGAATACCGGGGAGCTGTTTTTT. The encoded protein is CASSLLAGRNTGELFF.

CDR3 DNA sequence: TGTGCCAGCTGTCCAGGGTTGGGTCAGCCCCAGCATTTT. Translation gives CASCPGLGQPQHF. The gene calls are TRBV2 and TRBJ1-5, with D possibly TRBD1 on 5 matching bases. V was clipped by 8 bases and J by 6 bases, with 14 bases between them. The CDR3 runs to 13 residues. CDR1 and CDR2 (germline): SNHLY, FYNNEI.

The V gene is TRBV4-1, the J gene TRBJ2-7; D is unclear. This CDR3 has 14 amino acids. The germline gives CDR1 MGHRA, CDR2 YSYEKL. V was shortened by 0 bases and J by 3 bases, with 9 bases between the two germline ends. This CDR3 is CASSQDPGYYEQYF. The CDR3 DNA reads as TGCGCCAGCAGCCAAGATCCCGGTTACTACGAGCAGTACTTC.

On this clone itself: The same CDR3 arises from other DNA sequences in this sample as well. The V and J genes are TRBV27 and TRBJ2-7, with unresolved D. Trimming took off 0 bases at V and 5 bases at J, with 11 bases between the two ends. Looked up from germline, CDR1 is MNHEY and CDR2 is SMNVEV (reference sequence). This CDR3 region has 14 residues. The CDR3 reads CASSLSRGSHEQYF. The DNA for the CDR3 is TGTGCCAGCAGTTTATCGCGAGGTTCCCACGAGCAGTACTTC.

The chain links TRBV14 to TRBJ2-5; 7 nucleotides align to TRBD1. V was pared by 4 bases and J by 5 bases, with 7 bases of the junction left unmatched. Looked up from germline, CDR1 is SGHDN and CDR2 is FVKESK. The CDR3 loop spans 14 amino acids. The CDR3 DNA is TGTGCCAGCAGCCGGCCAGGGGGTTGGGAGACCCAGTACTTC. Protein sequence: CASSRPGGWETQYF.

The chain recombines TRBV27 with TRBJ2-7; D is uncertain. The V end lost 6 bases, the J end lost 2 bases, and 8 bases lay between the germline ends. The CDR3 totals 12 residues. Germline lookup yields CDR1 MNHEY and CDR2 SMNVEV (reference sequence). In nucleotides, the CDR3 is TGTGCCAGCAGGTCCATTGCCTACGAGCAGTACTTC. It is translated as CASRSIAYEQYF.

The chain recombines TRBV5-1 with TRBJ2-5, with D tentatively TRBD2 (6 bases). TRBJ2-7 matches the DNA end more closely, so the J call is doubtful. This CDR3 has 16 amino acids. The germline gives CDR1 SGHRS, CDR2 YFSETQ. CDR3 nucleotides: TGCGCCAGCAGCTCGCCCGACGGGACTGAAACCTACGAGCAGTACTTC. It translates to CASSSPDGTETYEQYF.

The chain has TRBV6-6 and TRBJ2-5, with D uncertain. This CDR3 is built from 16 residues. CDR1 MNHNY and CDR2 SVGAGI come from the germline V gene (reference sequence). V lost 2 bases and J 2 bases, leaving 15 bases between the germline ends. CDR3 in amino acids: CASSYPEQNTQETQYF. The CDR3 DNA sequence: TGTGCCAGCAGTTACCCAGAACAGAACACTCAAGAGACCCAGTACTTC.

Regarding this clone: The DNA is omitted, as the CDR3 cannot be located on it reliably, and the CDR3 follows TCRdb's listing. The chain has TRBV11-3 and TRBJ2-2; the table gives TRBD2 as D, unverified against the DNA. The CDR3 contains 16 residues when both ends are counted. Germline CDR1 and CDR2: SGHNT and YENEEA. This CDR3 is CASSLALFRRAGELFF.

The chain combines TRBV29-1 with TRBJ2-1; D may be TRBD1 (5 bases). Germline values: CDR1 SQVTM, CDR2 ANQGSEA. CDR3 length equals 14 residues. The V and J ends lost 4 bases and 0 bases respectively, with 10 bases between them. The chain's CDR3 is CSVVDISSYNEQFF. The CDR3 DNA sequence: TGCAGCGTTGTGGACATCTCCTCCTACAATGAGCAGTTCTTC.

The CDR3 loop is CASSPGQGGNQPQHF. The CDR3 DNA is TGTGCCAGCAGCCCCGGACAGGGGGGCAATCAGCCCCAGCATTTT. The V call is TRBV5-5, the J call TRBJ1-5, with 10 bases matching TRBD1. With 4 bases clipped from V and 2 bases from J, the junction kept 3 bases outside the gene matches. CDR1 is SGHKS, CDR2 YYEKEE, per germline (reference sequence). The length of the CDR3 is 15 residues.

The genes are TRBV5-1 and TRBJ2-1; D unresolved. V gave up 0 bases and J gave up 1 base, with 11 bases separating them. Germline-derived CDR1 and CDR2 are SGHRS and YFSETQ. The CDR3 spans 16 residues. This CDR3 is CASSLVTVSSYNEQFF. For the CDR3, the DNA is TGCGCCAGCAGCTTGGTCACAGTGTCATCCTACAATGAGCAGTTCTTC.

The V call is TRBV7-2, the J call TRBJ2-3, with a weak D call TRBD2 (6 bases). In germline, CDR1 is SGHTA, CDR2 FQGNSA. The CDR3 loop spans 17 amino acids. V lost 5 bases to trimming and J lost 1 base, with 19 bases between them. Written as DNA, the CDR3 is TGTGCCAGCAGCCCTCAATTTCGCGGGATCGGCACAGATACGCAGTATTTT. Amino acid sequence: CASSPQFRGIGTDTQYF.

The chain links TRBV5-1 to TRBJ1-4; no clear D. CDR3 size: 14 residues. The V gene's germline CDR1 is SGHRS and CDR2 YFSETQ. Trimming left V 1 base short and J 0 bases short, with 4 bases between. The CDR3 region has the DNA TGCGCCAGCAGCTTGACTTCAACTAATGAAAAACTGTTTTTT. It codes for CASSLTSTNEKLFF.

This rearrangement joins TRBV28 to TRBJ1-5; TRBD1 is a possible D gene (5 bases). This CDR3 region has 14 residues. The V end was cut by 5 bases, the J end by 7 bases, with 15 bases between. Germline V gives CDR1 MDHEN, CDR2 SYDVKM. The CDR3 DNA reads as TGTGCCAGCAGTCAACTCAGGGCGGGACAGCCCCAGCATTTT. Its translation is CASSQLRAGQPQHF.

The chain combines TRBV5-1 with TRBJ1-2; D possibly corresponds to TRBD1 (5 bases). The V gene's germline CDR1 is SGHRS and CDR2 YFSETQ. The V end was cut by 2 bases, the J end by 8 bases, with 25 bases between. The CDR3 runs to 17 residues. Written as DNA, the CDR3 is TGCGCCAGCAGCTTTCAACCAGGCCTGACAGATCTTAACGGCTACACCTTC. Encoded protein: CASSFQPGLTDLNGYTF. Based on the CDR3 plus reference TRBV5-1 and TRBJ1-2, the full variable domain is KAGVTQTPRYLIKTRGQQVTLSCSPISGHRSVSWYQQTPGQGLQFLFEYFSETQRNKGNFPGRFSGRQFSNSRSEMNVSTLELGDSALYLCASSFQPGLTDLNGYTFGSGTRLTVV.

With respect to this clone: Other DNA sequences in this sample translate to the same CDR3. The chain uses TRBV5-1 and TRBJ1-4; 10 nucleotides match TRBD1. V lost 0 bases and J lost 5; bases outside the gene matches: 4. The CDR3 loop spans 16 amino acids. The germline gives CDR1 SGHRS, CDR2 YFSETQ. The CDR3 sequence: CASSLGMGQGNEKLFF. CDR3 nucleotides: TGCGCCAGCAGCTTGGGGATGGGACAGGGGAATGAAAAACTGTTTTTT.